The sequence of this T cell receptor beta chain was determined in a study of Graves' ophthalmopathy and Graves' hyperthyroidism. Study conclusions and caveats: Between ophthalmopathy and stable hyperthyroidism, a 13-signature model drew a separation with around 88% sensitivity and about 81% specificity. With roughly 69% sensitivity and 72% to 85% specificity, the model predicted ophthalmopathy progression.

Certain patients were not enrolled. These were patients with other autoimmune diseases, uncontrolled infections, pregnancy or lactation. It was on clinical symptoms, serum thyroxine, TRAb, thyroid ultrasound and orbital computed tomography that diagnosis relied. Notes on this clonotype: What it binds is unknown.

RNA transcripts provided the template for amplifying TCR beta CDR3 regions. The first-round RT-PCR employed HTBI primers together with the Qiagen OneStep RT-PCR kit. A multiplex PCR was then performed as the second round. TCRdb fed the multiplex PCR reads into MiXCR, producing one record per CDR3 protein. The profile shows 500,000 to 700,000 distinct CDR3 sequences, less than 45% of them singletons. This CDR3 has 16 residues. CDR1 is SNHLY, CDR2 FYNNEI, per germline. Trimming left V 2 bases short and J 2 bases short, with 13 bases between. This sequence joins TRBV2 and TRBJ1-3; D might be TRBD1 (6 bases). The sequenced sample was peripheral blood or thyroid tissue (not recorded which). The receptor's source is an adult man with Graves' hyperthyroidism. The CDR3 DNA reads TGTGCCAGCAGTGAATTGGGGGCAGGCACTGGAAACACCATATATTTT. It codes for CASSELGAGTGNTIYF.